This TCR beta chain appears in the sequencing data of a study of blood T cell repertoires in COVID-19. Looking at the study overall: The study drew acute and convalescent COVID-19 samples from the United States, Italy and Spain. T cells, B-cell-depleted T cells, or PBMCs provided the cDNA or gDNA that served as material.

Everyone who took part was about 18 to 90 years old, and they came from about two dozen US areas. Clinical histories supplied by participants themselves formed the basis of cohort assignment. Looked up from germline, CDR1 is MNHEY and CDR2 is SMNVEV (reference sequence). Trimming shortened V by 6 bases and J by 5 bases, and 14 bases separated the two germline ends. CDR3 length: 15 amino acids. The protocol was immunoSEQ multiplex PCR, while the TCRdb copy is restricted to in-frame clones and leaves out a portion. The table has roughly 240,000 clones, 70% to 90% seen once. The material sequenced was PBMCs or T cells enriched from blood (not recorded which). This sequence joins TRBV27 and TRBJ1-6; D is possibly TRBD1 (6 bases). The clonotype was recovered from a middle-aged woman with acute COVID-19. This CDR3 reads CASSPAGQNNSPLHF. Here the CDR3 DNA reads TGTGCCAGCAGCCCCGCCGGACAGAATAATTCACCCCTCCACTTT.